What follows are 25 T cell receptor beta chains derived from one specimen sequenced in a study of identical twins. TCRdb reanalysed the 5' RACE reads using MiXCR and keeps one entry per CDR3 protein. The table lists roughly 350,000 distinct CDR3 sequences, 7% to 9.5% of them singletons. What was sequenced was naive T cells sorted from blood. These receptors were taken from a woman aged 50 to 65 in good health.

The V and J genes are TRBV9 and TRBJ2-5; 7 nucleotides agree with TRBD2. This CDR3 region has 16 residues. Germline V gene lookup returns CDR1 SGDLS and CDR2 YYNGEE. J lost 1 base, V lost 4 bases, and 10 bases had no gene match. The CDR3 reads CASSPSRGLIQETQYF. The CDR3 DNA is TGTGCCAGCAGCCCCTCTCGGGGACTAATCCAAGAGACCCAGTACTTC. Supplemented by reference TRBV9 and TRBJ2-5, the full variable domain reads DSGVTQTPKHLITATGQRVTLRCSPRSGDLSVYWYQQSLDQGLQFLIQYYNGEERAKGNILERFSAQQFPDLHSELNLSSLELGDSALYFCASSPSRGLIQETQYFGPGTRLLVL.

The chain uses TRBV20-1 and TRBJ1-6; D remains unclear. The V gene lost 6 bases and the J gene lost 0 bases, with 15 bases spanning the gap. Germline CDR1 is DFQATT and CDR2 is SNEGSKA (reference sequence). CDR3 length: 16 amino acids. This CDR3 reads CSATSRASSYNSPLHF. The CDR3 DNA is TGCAGTGCAACTAGTAGGGCGAGCTCCTATAATTCACCCCTCCACTTT.

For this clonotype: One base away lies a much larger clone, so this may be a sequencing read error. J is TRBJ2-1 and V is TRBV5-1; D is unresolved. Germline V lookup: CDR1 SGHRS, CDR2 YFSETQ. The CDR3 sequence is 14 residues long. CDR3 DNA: TGCGCCAGCAGCATCAAAACGGCCTACAATGAGCAGTTATTC. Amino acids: CASSIKTAYNEQLF.

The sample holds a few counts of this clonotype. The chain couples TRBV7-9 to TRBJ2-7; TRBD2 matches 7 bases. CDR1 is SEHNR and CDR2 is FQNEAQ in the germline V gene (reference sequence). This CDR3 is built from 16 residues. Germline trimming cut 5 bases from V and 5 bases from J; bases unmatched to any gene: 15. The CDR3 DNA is TGTGCCAGCAGCCAAACTAGCGCCGCCGGCGAAGACGAGCAGTACGTC. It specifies CASSQTSAAGEDEQYV.

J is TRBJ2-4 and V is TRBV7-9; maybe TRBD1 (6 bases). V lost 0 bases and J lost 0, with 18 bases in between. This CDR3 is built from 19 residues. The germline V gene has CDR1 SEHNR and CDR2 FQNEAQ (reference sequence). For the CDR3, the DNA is TGTGCCAGCAGCTTAGCCACGACAGGAGGTCCACTAGCCAAAAACATTCAGTACTTC. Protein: CASSLATTGGPLAKNIQYF.

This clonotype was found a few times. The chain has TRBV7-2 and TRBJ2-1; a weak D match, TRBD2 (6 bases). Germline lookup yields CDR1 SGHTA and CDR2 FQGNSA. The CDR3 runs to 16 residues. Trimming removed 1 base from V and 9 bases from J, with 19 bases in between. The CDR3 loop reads CASSLGRVGRGSEQFF. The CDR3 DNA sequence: TGTGCCAGCAGCTTAGGGAGGGTTGGGCGAGGTAGTGAGCAGTTCTTC.

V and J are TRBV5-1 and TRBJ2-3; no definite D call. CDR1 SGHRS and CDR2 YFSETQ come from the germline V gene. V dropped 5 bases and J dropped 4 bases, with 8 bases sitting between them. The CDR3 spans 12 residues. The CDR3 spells CASRYRSDTQYF. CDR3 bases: TGCGCCAGCAGATATCGCTCAGATACGCAGTATTTT.

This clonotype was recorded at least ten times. CDR3 nucleotide sequence: TGTGCCAGCAGCTTAGAGACCGTCCTTGGCGAGCAGTACGTC. The encoded protein is CASSLETVLGEQYV. The rearrangement uses TRBV11-1 and TRBJ2-7; no firm D call. Per germline, CDR1 SGHAT and CDR2 FQDESV (reference sequence). The CDR3 has 14 amino acids. V lost 1 base and J 6 bases, leaving 13 bases between the germline ends.

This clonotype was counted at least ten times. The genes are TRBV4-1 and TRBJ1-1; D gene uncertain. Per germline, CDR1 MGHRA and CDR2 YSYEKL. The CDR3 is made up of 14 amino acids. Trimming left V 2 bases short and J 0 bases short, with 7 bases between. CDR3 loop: CASSQFKVNTEAFF. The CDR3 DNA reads TGCGCCAGCAGCCAATTCAAGGTGAACACTGAAGCTTTCTTT.

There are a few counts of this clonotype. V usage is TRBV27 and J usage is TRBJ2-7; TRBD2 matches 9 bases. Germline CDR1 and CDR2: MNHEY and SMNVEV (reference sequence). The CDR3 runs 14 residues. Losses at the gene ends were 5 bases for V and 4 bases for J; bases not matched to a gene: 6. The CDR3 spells CASSPLAGGYEQYV. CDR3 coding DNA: TGTGCCAGCAGTCCCCTCGCGGGAGGGTACGAGCAGTACGTC.

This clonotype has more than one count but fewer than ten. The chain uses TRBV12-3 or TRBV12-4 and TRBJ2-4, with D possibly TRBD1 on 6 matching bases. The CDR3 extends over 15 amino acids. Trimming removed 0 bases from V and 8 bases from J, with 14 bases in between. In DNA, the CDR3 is TGTGCCAGCAGTTTAGCGTGGGCAGGGGTGGACATTCAGTACTTC. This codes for CASSLAWAGVDIQYF.

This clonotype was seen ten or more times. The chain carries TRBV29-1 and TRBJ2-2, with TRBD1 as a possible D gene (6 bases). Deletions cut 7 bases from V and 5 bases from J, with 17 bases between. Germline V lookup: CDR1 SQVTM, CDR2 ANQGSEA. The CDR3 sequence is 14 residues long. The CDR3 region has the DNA TGCAGCGCCCAGGGGTACAGTGGGACCGGGGAGCTGTTTTTT. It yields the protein CSAQGYSGTGELFF.

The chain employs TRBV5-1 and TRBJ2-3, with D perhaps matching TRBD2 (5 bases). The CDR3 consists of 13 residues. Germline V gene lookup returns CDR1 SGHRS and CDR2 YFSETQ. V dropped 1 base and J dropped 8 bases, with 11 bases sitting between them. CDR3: CASSLPEAGTQYF. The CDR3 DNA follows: TGCGCCAGCAGCTTGCCAGAGGCGGGTACGCAGTATTTT.

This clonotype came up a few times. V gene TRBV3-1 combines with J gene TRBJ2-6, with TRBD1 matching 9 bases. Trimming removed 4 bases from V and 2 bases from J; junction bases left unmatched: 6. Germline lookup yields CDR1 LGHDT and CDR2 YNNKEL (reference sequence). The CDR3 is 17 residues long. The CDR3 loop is CASSPSRDRAGANVLTF. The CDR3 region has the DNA TGTGCCAGCAGCCCGTCCCGGGACAGGGCTGGGGCCAACGTCCTGACTTTC.

As DNA, the CDR3 is TGCGCCAGCAGTGGGTCGACTAGCGGGAATGAGCAGTTCTTC. It yields the protein CASSGSTSGNEQFF. The chain links TRBV10-2 to TRBJ2-1; 10 nucleotides match TRBD2. Germline CDR1 reads WSHSY; CDR2 reads SAAADI. The CDR3 spans 14 residues. J gave up 7 bases and V 4 bases, and 4 bases lay outside the gene matches.

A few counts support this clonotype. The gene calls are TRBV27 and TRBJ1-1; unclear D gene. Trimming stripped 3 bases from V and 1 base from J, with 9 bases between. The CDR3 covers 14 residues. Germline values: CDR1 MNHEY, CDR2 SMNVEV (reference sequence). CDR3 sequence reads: CASSLVGENTEAFF. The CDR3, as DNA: TGTGCCAGCAGTTTGGTAGGAGAGAACACTGAAGCTTTCTTT.

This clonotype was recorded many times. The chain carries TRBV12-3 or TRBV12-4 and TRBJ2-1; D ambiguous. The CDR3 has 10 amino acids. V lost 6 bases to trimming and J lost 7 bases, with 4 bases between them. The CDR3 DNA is TGTGCCAGCAGCGTAAATGAGCAGTTCTTC. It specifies CASSVNEQFF.

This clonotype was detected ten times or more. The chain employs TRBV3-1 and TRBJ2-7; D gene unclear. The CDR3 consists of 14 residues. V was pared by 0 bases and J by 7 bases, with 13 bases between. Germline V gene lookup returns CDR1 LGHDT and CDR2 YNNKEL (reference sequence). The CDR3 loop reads CASSQDLLVDEQYF. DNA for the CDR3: TGTGCCAGCAGCCAAGATCTATTAGTGGATGAGCAGTACTTC.

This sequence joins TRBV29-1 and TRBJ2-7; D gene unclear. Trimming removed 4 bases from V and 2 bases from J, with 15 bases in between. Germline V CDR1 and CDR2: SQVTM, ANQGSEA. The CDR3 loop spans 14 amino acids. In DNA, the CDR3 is TGCAGCGTTGCCGGTCCCCGGCGAACCTACGAGCAGTACTTC. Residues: CSVAGPRRTYEQYF.

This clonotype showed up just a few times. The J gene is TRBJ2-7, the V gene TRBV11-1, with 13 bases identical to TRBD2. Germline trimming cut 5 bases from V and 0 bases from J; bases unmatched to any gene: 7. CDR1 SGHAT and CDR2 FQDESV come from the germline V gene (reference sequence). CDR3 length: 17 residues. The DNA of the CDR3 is TGTGCCAGCAGCCAAGGACTAGCGGGAGTACGCTCCTACGAGCAGTACTTC. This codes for CASSQGLAGVRSYEQYF.

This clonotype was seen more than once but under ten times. CDR3 protein: CATSAGAGDEQYF. The CDR3 coding sequence is TGCGCCACCTCAGCGGGAGCAGGGGACGAGCAGTACTTC. The chain joins TRBV5-1 to TRBJ2-7; 8 nucleotides line up with TRBD2. Trimming at V came to 9 bases and at J to 5 bases, leaving 10 bases not matched to a gene. Per the germline V gene, CDR1 is SGHRS and CDR2 is YFSETQ. The CDR3 covers 13 residues. Together with reference TRBV5-1 and TRBJ2-7, the CDR3 gives the full variable domain: KAGVTQTPRYLIKTRGQQVTLSCSPISGHRSVSWYQQTPGQGLQFLFEYFSETQRNKGNFPGRFSGRQFSNSRSEMNVSTLELGDSALYLCATSAGAGDEQYFGPGTRLTVT.

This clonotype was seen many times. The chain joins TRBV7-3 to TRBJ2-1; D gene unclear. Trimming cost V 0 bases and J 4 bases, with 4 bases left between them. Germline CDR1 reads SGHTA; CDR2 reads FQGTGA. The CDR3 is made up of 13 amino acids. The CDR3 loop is CASSLTGYNEQFF. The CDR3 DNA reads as TGTGCCAGCAGCTTAACCGGGTACAATGAGCAGTTCTTC.

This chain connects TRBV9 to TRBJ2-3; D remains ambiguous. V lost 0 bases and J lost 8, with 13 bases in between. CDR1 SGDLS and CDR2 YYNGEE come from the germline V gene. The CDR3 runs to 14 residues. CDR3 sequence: CASSVESSFGTQYF. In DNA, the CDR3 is TGTGCCAGCAGCGTAGAAAGCTCCTTTGGTACGCAGTATTTT.

CDR3 nucleotides: TGCAGTGCTAGTTGGGGGGGGGAGACCCAGTACTTC. Translated: CSASWGGETQYF. The chain employs TRBV20-1 and TRBJ2-5, with 7 bases fitting TRBD2. Looked up from germline, CDR1 is DFQATT and CDR2 is SNEGSKA (reference sequence). This CDR3 comprises 12 residues. The V segment lost 3 bases and the J segment 5 bases; nucleotides outside the gene matches: 3.

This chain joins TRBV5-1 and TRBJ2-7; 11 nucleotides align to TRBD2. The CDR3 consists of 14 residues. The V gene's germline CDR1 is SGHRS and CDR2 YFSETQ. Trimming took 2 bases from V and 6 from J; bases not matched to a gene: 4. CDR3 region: CASSLLAGAREQYV. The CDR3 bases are TGCGCCAGCAGCTTACTAGCGGGAGCGCGCGAGCAGTACGTC.